This T cell receptor (beta chain) came from a study of CD8+ T cells in alopecia areata listed by TCRdb under 2018. About the study as a whole: The treated patients, all with moderate-to-severe alopecia areata, were enrolled in an open-label pilot trial of oral tofacitinib given at 5 to 10 mg twice daily. Patients stayed on tofacitinib for 6 to 18 months and then had 6 months of follow-up off drug so that delayed response and recurrence could be assessed. For the treated patients, the SALT score, which quantifies what percentage of scalp surface area is affected, served as the measure of disease severity. High-throughput TCRbeta sequencing was used to examine T cell clonal expansion in alopecia areata in both the C3H/HeJ mouse model and human patients. Human TCRbeta sequencing covered scalp tissue and sorted CD4+ and CD8+ peripheral blood T cells from patchy and totalis/universalis alopecia areata patients and healthy controls. Biopsies were taken from tofacitinib-treated patients at baseline and at 4 and 24 weeks of treatment, and a later scalp biopsy was taken in several of the tofacitinib-treated patients. Scalp clonality was compared across normal scalp (n=4), patchy alopecia areata scalp (n=8), and alopecia totalis/universalis scalp (n=8). RNA was extracted with the PAXgene miRNA kit for fixed scalp, the miRNeasy kit for PBMCs, and the RNeasy kit for mouse skin. TCRbeta CDR3 regions were amplified by immunoSEQ multiplex PCR using 35 Vbeta forward and 13 Jbeta reverse primers.

Trimmed from V: 3 bases; trimmed from J: 2 bases; junction bases lacking a gene match: 4. The CDR3 contains 15 residues, cysteine and phenylalanine counted. This entry keeps only the CDR3 DNA: 45 bases, framed from base 1. CDR1 is given as SNHLY and CDR2 as FYNNEI, both from the germline V gene. On the study overall, not on this receptor specifically: Shared TCR sequences between patients were less evident than in mice, which may be partly attributable to HLA diversity in the patient population. Many expanded lesional clones were found to persist in scalp and blood during tofacitinib treatment, and relapse after treatment cessation may be partly explained by this persistence. Unlike mouse skin, which is dominated by gammadelta T cells, normal human skin has resident alphabeta T cells that are also sequenced, and this complicates analysis of the scalp TCR repertoire. Because the treated cohort was small and included a single nonresponder, larger studies are needed to assess links between baseline CD8+ expansion and response. Tofacitinib significantly decreased scalp clonality and the number of expanded CD8+ clones among the top 100 scalp clones. Lesional scalp, especially in alopecia totalis/universalis, showed higher clonality and more expanded CD8+ clones than normal scalp, suggesting antigenic drive.

In regard to this clone: Its specific antigen is unknown. No quality values exist for individual bases; no much larger clone is one base distant.

Library method: the immunoSEQ multiplex PCR assay. To provide template for TCR sequencing, every sample had RNA extracted and reverse transcribed into cDNA. SuperScript III was used to make first-strand cDNA, primed with a 2:1 mix of oligo-dT and random hexamers. A synthetic immune receptor repertoire was used to gauge amplification bias, and whatever bias remained was removed computationally. Under the source paper's analysis protocol: After raw reads were preprocessed to remove errors, the CDR3 was defined following IMGT conventions as running from the conserved cysteine to phenylalanine. Clonality was computed by normalizing Shannon entropy by log2 of the number of productive unique TCRs and subtracting the result from 1. Scalp TCRbeta sequences were cross-referenced with sorted blood CD4 and CD8 repertoires so that the CD4 or CD8 identity of scalp clones could be inferred. TCRdb retrieved this table from immuneACCESS and kept in-frame rearrangements only. Not all clones are present; in checked studies, unresolved V genes account for under half, and no reason is known for the remainder. From that table come the V and J calls and clone size; the DNA was used to work out D and trimming. The sample table shows about 300,000 clones, and roughly 64% are seen once. Less than 2% of the sample is in the top ten clones.

The time point label for this specimen denotes: around 26 weeks on oral tofacitinib. The sample's treatment or condition, from its label and the paper: oral pan-JAK inhibitor, 5-10 mg twice daily. Lesional scalp punch biopsies and peripheral blood were obtained from alopecia areata patients. PBMCs were isolated by density centrifugation and stained for CD3, CD4 and CD8, and CD4+ and CD8+ T cells were sorted on a FACSAria. The chain employs TRBV2 and TRBJ1-5; TRBD1 agrees with 7 junctional bases. This clonotype was obtained from a human donor with alopecia areata. This specimen was CD4+ T cells sorted from blood, taken at week 24, from a patient treated with tofacitinib. The DNA sequence follows: TGTGCCAGCAGTGATCTAGACAGGGGCAATCAGCCCCAGCATTTT. It translates as CASSDLDRGNQPQHF.